The TCR beta chain under discussion was sequenced for a study of shared clonotypes between healthy human individuals. Study as a whole: CD4 naive and CD4 memory each took three plates per donor, while CD8 naive took two and CD8 memory one. Study-wide points: Naive subsets, compared against memory subsets, generally had larger estimated richness values. Only blood was sampled; tissue repertoires likely differ. A limitation of the genetic and exposure-history diversity represented arose from few donors.

Assay used: immunoSEQ multiplex PCR; TCRdb lists only in-frame clones, some missing. The table lists about 1.1 million clones, approximately 78% of them singletons, with more than 0.5% in the top ten. In germline, CDR1 is DFQATT, CDR2 SNEGSKA (reference sequence). The CDR3 consists of 11 residues. Trimming removed 7 bases at V and 1 base at J, with 7 bases between. This clone was observed a few times. As yet, its antigen is unknown. The chain links TRBV20-1 to TRBJ2-5; D gene ambiguous. The clonotype originates from a man younger than 30 in good health. Some clones in this sample may be carry-over from other donors' samples. Sequencing was done on a sample of memory CD4+ T cells from PBMCs. The sample's subset: CD45RA-negative fraction. The CDR3 reads CSGEIQETQYF. CDR3 sequence (DNA): TGCAGTGGTGAAATCCAAGAGACCCAGTACTTC.